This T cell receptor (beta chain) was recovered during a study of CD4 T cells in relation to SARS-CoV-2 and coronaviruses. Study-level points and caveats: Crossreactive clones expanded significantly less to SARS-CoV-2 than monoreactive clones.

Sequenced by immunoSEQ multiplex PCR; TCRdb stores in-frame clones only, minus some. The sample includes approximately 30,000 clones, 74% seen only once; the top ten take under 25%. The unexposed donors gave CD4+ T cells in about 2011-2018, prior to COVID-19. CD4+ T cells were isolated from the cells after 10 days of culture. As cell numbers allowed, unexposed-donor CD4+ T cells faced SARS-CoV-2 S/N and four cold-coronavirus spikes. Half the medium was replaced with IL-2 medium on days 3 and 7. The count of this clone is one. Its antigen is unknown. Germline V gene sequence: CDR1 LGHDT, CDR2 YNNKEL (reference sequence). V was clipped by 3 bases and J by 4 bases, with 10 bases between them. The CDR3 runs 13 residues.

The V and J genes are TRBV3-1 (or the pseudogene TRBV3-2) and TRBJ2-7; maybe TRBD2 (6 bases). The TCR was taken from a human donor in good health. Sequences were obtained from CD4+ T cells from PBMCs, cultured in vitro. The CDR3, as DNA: TGTGCCAGCAGCCAGGGACTGAGATACGAGCAGTACTTC. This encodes CASSQGLRYEQYF.